This entry describes one T cell receptor beta chain. Its antigen is as yet unknown. The sample comes from a study of memory CD4+ T cells and cytomegalovirus serostatus. About the research overall: Of the healthy Belgian adults, 9 or 10 were CMV seropositive and 24 seronegative. Study-level points and caveats: Each of approximately 73 CMV-associated TCRbeta sequences occurred in one to five individuals.

The sort gate was single viable CD3+CD4+CD8-CD45RO+ cells for memory CD4+ T cells. After thawing, CD4+ T cells were positively selected. The V and J ends lost 1 base and 0 bases, in that order; junction bases with no gene match: 12. The CDR3 is 19 residues long. Per the germline V gene, CDR1 is SNHLY and CDR2 is FYNNEI. TCRdb's table, derived via immunoSEQ multiplex PCR, lists solely in-frame clones and lacks some. Among fewer than 90,000 clones, around 82% were seen once, and the ten largest hold around 2.6%. This chain links TRBV2 with TRBJ1-3, with 7 positions matching TRBD1. This TCR came from an adult in good health and CMV-seropositive. Sequenced material: memory CD4+ T cells from blood. The CDR3 spells CASSEGVRGFSFSGNTIYF. The CDR3 region has the DNA TGTGCCAGCAGTGAAGGGGTCAGGGGGTTTTCCTTCTCTGGAAACACCATATATTTT.